Each of the 18 T cell receptor beta chains below was sequenced from the same sample in a study of somatic mutations in cytotoxic T cells in rheumatoid arthritis. Measured with immunoSEQ multiplex PCR; TCRdb has only the in-frame clones, and not every one. The repertoire consists of about 23,000 clones, with approximately 80% occurring once and the leading ten covering approximately 3.8%. The sample comprised CD8+ T cells sorted from blood. The receptors were sampled from an adult with rheumatoid arthritis.

The chain carries TRBV11-2 and TRBJ2-7, with 9 bases that match TRBD1. This CDR3 is built from 14 residues. CDR1 and CDR2 from the germline V gene are SGHAT and FQNNGV. V lost 3 bases, J lost 5 bases, and 5 bases stayed unmatched. As DNA, the CDR3 is TGTGCCAGCAGCTTCGGGACAGGGACCCACGAGCAGTACTTC. Its translation: CASSFGTGTHEQYF. Based on the CDR3 plus reference TRBV11-2 and TRBJ2-7, the full variable domain is EAGVAQSPRYKIIEKRQSVAFWCNPISGHATLYWYQQILGQGPKLLIQFQNNGVVDDSQLPKDRFSAERLKGVDSTLKIQPAKLEDSAVYLCASSFGTGTHEQYFGPGTRLTVT.

V and J are TRBV4-2 and TRBJ2-5; D remains unclear. The CDR3 has 14 residues. Germline V gene lookup returns CDR1 LGHNA and CDR2 YNFKEQ. V shed 9 bases and J shed 2 bases, with 16 bases lying between them. CDR3 loop: CASVLLIEQETQYF. CDR3 DNA sequence: TGTGCCAGTGTCCTGCTGATAGAGCAAGAGACCCAGTACTTC.

In DNA, the CDR3 is TGTGCCAGCAGTTCTGGGGGGGTCGGTGGCTACACCTTC. It is translated as CASSSGGVGGYTF. The rearrangement links TRBV6-5 to TRBJ1-2; D is possibly TRBD1 (5 bases). Germline CDR1 and CDR2: MNHEY and SVGAGI. The V end was cut by 4 bases, the J end by 7 bases, with 13 bases between. The CDR3 sequence is 13 residues long.

The V gene is TRBV7-9, the J gene TRBJ2-5; TRBD1 agrees at 9 bases. Germline assignment: CDR1 SEHNR and CDR2 FQNEAQ (reference sequence). This CDR3 spans 15 amino acids. J gave up 5 bases and V 0 bases, and 4 bases lay outside the gene matches. DNA of the CDR3: TGTGCCAGCAGCTTAGCGGGACAGGGTCTGGAGACCCAGTACTTC. Translating it yields CASSLAGQGLETQYF.

This chain uses TRBV7-8 with TRBJ2-7; 11 bases align to TRBD2. Germline V gene data show CDR1 as SGHVS and CDR2 as FQNEAQ. This CDR3 has 16 residues. V gave up 4 bases and J gave up 5 bases; unmatched junction bases: 10. The CDR3 spells CASSSILLAGANEQYF. CDR3 nucleotides: TGTGCCAGCAGCTCGATTTTACTAGCGGGGGCGAACGAGCAGTACTTC.

This clone was detected only a few times. The chain joins TRBV27 to TRBJ1-6; TRBD1 might be the D (5 bases). The V end was cut by 4 bases, the J end by 9 bases, with 13 bases between. The length of the CDR3 is 14 residues. Germline CDR1 reads MNHEY; CDR2 reads SMNVEV (reference sequence). CDR3 bases: TGTGCCAGCAGTTCCCGCGGGGGACTTTCACCCCTCCACTTT. Its translation: CASSSRGGLSPLHF.

The chain couples TRBV21-1 to TRBJ2-1; no DNA check was done on the table's D call, TRBD2. TRBV21-1 is annotated as a pseudogene. There are 15 residues in the CDR3. The CDR3: CASTPSGELGNEQFF. CDR3 nucleotide sequence: TGTGCCAGCACCCCTAGCGGGGAATTGGGCAATGAGCAGTTCTTC.

The CDR3 DNA follows: TGTGCAAGTCGCTTAGCGAAACTAGCGGGGGGACGAAATCCCTACAATGAGCAGTTCTTC. The encoded protein is CASRLAKLAGGRNPYNEQFF. V gene TRBV12-2 combines with J gene TRBJ2-1; TRBD2, the D gene given by the table, was not confirmed from the DNA. TRBV12-2 is recorded as a pseudogene. The CDR3 spans 20 residues.

The J gene is TRBJ2-7, the V gene TRBV7-2, with 10 bases that match TRBD1. CDR1 is SGHTA, CDR2 FQGNSA, per germline. Trimming removed 4 bases from V and 4 bases from J; junction bases left unmatched: 7. This CDR3 contains 15 residues. In DNA, the CDR3 is TGTGCCAGCAGCTGGGGGACAGGGGAAGGGTACGAGCAGTACTTC. It encodes CASSWGTGEGYEQYF.

CDR3 nucleotide sequence: TGTGCCAGCTCACCACCCCAGTGGCAGTACAATGAGCAGTTCTTC. This encodes CASSPPQWQYNEQFF. The chain is built from TRBV18 and TRBJ2-1; D not certain. CDR1 and CDR2 from the germline V gene are KGHSH and LQKENI. V lost 0 bases to trimming and J lost 4 bases, with 10 bases between them. The CDR3 totals 15 residues. The full variable domain, its missing parts supplied by reference TRBV18 and TRBJ2-1, is NAGVMQNPRHLVRRRGQEARLRCSPMKGHSHVYWYRQLPEEGLKFMVYLQKENIIDESGMPKERFSAEFPKEGPSILRIQQVVRGDSAAYFCASSPPQWQYNEQFFGPGTRLTVL.

This clone was recorded only once. The V and J genes are TRBV7-3 and TRBJ2-1; TRBD2 is a possible D gene (7 bases). Trimming removed 1 base from V and 6 bases from J, with 13 bases in between. From germline, CDR1 is SGHTA and CDR2 FQGTGA. The length of the CDR3 is 15 residues. This chain's CDR3 is CASSLRGGLGNEQFF. The CDR3 nucleotides are TGTGCCAGCAGCTTAAGGGGGGGCCTAGGCAATGAGCAGTTCTTC.

Of note for this clone: The sample carries other DNA sequences with the same CDR3. The chain uses TRBV9 and TRBJ1-1; a weak D match, TRBD1 (6 bases). Trimming took 0 bases from V and 4 from J, leaving 10 bases between them. Germline V CDR1 and CDR2: SGDLS, YYNGEE. The CDR3 runs to 14 residues. The CDR3: CASSVAGGGTEAFF. CDR3 nucleotides: TGTGCCAGCAGCGTAGCAGGAGGGGGCACTGAAGCTTTCTTT.

The CDR3 is CAIRDTSNQPQHF. The CDR3 DNA is TGTGCCATCCGCGACACAAGCAATCAGCCCCAGCATTTT. The rearrangement joins TRBV10-3 to TRBJ1-5, with D uncertain. CDR1 and CDR2 from the germline V gene are ENHRY and SYGVKD. V lost 8 bases, J lost 1 base, and 9 bases lay in between. The CDR3 is 13 residues long.

The chain employs TRBV29-1 and TRBJ2-3, with 11 positions matching TRBD1. The germline CDR1 and CDR2 sequences are SQVTM and ANQGSEA. The ends lost 3 bases at V and 4 bases at J; junction bases unmatched: 6. The length of the CDR3 is 15 residues. The CDR3 DNA sequence: TGCAGCGTTGACGGACAGGGGGCGGCGGCAGATACGCAGTATTTT. Translation gives CSVDGQGAAADTQYF.

This chain uses TRBV4-3 with TRBJ2-3; 7 bases match TRBD1. CDR3 length equals 15 residues. The germline gives CDR1 LGHNA, CDR2 YSLEER. Germline trimming cut 0 bases from V and 6 bases from J; bases unmatched to any gene: 6. CDR3 region: CASSQEGRGWDTQYF. As DNA, the CDR3 is TGCGCCAGCAGCCAAGAGGGCAGGGGGTGGGATACGCAGTATTTT.

This clone was seen more than once but under ten times. The rearrangement joins TRBV18 to TRBJ1-6; D ambiguous. The length of the CDR3 is 13 residues. CDR1 is KGHSH and CDR2 is LQKENI in the germline V gene. Trimming removed 2 bases from V and 9 bases from J, with 8 bases in between. This CDR3 reads CASSPSLSSPLHF. CDR3 in DNA: TGTGCCAGCTCACCAAGTCTTTCTTCACCCCTCCACTTT.

This rearrangement joins TRBV6-6 to TRBJ2-7; a possible D gene is TRBD1 (5 bases). V was shortened by 7 bases and J by 2 bases, with 9 bases between the two germline ends. Germline assignment: CDR1 MNHNY and CDR2 SVGAGI (reference sequence). CDR3 size: 12 residues. The CDR3, as DNA: TGTGCCAGCAACCTAGGGGCCTACGAGCAGTACTTC. Amino acids: CASNLGAYEQYF.

The V call is TRBV10-2, the J call TRBJ1-6; no clear D. V dropped 7 bases and J dropped 7 bases, with 8 bases sitting between them. Germline CDR1 reads WSHSY; CDR2 reads SAAADI. The CDR3 sequence is 12 residues long. CDR3: CASNEGNSPLHF. The CDR3 nucleotides are TGCGCCAGCAATGAAGGGAATTCACCCCTCCACTTT.